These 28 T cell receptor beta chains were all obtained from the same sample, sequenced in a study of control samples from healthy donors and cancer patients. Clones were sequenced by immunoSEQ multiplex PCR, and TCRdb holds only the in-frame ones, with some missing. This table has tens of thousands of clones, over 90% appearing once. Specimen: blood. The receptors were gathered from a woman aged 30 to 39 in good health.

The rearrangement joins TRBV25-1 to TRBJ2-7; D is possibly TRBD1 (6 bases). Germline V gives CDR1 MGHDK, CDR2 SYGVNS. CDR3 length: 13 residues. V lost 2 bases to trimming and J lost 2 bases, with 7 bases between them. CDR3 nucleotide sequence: TGTGCCAGCAGTGAAGAGGGGGCCTACGAGCAGTACTTC. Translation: CASSEEGAYEQYF.

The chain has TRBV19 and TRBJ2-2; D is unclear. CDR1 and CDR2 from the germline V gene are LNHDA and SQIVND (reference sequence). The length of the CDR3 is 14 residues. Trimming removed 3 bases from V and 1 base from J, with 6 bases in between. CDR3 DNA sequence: TGTGCCAGTAGTATCCATTGGAACACCGGGGAGCTGTTTTTT. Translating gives CASSIHWNTGELFF.

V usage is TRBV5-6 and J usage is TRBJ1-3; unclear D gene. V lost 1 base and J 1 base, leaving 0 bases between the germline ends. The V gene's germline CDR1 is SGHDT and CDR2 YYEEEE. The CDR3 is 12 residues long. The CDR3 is CASSLSGNTIYF. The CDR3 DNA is TGTGCCAGCAGCTTGTCTGGAAACACCATATATTTT.

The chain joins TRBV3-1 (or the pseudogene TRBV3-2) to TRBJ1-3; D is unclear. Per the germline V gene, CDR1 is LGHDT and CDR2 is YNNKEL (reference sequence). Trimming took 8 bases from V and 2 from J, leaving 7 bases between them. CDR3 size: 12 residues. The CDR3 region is CASVGPGNTIYF. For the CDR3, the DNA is TGTGCCAGCGTAGGCCCTGGAAACACCATATATTTT.

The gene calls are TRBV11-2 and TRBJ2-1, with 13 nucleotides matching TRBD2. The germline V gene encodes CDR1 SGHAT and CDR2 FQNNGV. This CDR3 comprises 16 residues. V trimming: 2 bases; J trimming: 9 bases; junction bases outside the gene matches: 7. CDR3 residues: CASSLTSGGALSEQFF. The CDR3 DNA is TGTGCCAGCAGCTTAACTAGCGGGGGGGCCTTGAGTGAGCAGTTCTTC.

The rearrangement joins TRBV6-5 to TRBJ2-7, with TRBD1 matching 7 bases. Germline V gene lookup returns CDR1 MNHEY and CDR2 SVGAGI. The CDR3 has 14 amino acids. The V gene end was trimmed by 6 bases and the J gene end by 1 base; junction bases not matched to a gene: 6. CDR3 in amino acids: CASRLGTVSYEQYF. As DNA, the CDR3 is TGTGCCAGCAGGTTGGGGACAGTTTCCTACGAGCAGTACTTC.

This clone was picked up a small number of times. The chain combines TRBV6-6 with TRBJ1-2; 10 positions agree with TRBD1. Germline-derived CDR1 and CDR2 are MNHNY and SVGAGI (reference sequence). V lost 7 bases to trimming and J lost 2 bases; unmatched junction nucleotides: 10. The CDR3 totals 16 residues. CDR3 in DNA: TGTGCCAGCAAGCCACTCGGACAGGGGGAAAACTATGGCTACACCTTC. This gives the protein CASKPLGQGENYGYTF.

The CDR3 loop reads CSVDGRADEQFF. The CDR3 region has the DNA TGCAGCGTTGACGGGAGGGCCGATGAGCAGTTCTTC. The chain recombines TRBV29-1 with TRBJ2-1, with TRBD2 matching 8 bases. The CDR3 length is 12 residues. Germline CDR1 SQVTM, CDR2 ANQGSEA. V gave up 3 bases and J gave up 8 bases; unmatched junction bases: 3.

CDR3 in amino acids: CSVGSQETQYF. In DNA form, the CDR3 reads TGCAGCGTTGGTTCACAAGAGACCCAGTACTTC. The rearrangement uses TRBV29-1 and TRBJ2-5; D is undetermined. This CDR3 spans 11 amino acids. Germline V lookup: CDR1 SQVTM, CDR2 ANQGSEA. The germline V and J ends were trimmed by 4 bases and 2 bases, with 5 bases remaining between them.

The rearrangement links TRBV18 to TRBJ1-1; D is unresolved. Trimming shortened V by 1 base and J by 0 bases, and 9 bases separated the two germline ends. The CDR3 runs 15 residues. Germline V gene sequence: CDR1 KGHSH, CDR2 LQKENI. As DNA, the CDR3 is TGTGCCAGCTCACCACGTCCGTCTCTGAACACTGAAGCTTTCTTT. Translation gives CASSPRPSLNTEAFF. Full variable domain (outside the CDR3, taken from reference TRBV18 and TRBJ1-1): NAGVMQNPRHLVRRRGQEARLRCSPMKGHSHVYWYRQLPEEGLKFMVYLQKENIIDESGMPKERFSAEFPKEGPSILRIQQVVRGDSAAYFCASSPRPSLNTEAFFGQGTRLTVV.

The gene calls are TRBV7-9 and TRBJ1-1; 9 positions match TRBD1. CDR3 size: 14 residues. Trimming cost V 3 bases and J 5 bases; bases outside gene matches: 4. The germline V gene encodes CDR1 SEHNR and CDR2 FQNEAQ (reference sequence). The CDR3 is CASSLGQGRTEAFF. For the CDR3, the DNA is TGTGCCAGCAGCTTGGGACAGGGACGAACTGAAGCTTTCTTT.

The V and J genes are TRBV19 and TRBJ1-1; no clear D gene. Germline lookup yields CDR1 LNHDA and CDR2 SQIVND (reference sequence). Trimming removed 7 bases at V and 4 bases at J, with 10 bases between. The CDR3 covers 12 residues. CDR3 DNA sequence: TGTGCCAGTAAAGCTTCTTTCACTGAAGCTTTCTTT. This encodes CASKASFTEAFF.

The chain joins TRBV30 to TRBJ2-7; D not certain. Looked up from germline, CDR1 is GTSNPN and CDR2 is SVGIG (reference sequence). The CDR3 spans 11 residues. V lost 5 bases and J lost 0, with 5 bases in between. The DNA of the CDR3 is TGTGCCTGGGCGGCCTCCTACGAGCAGTACTTC. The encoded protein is CAWAASYEQYF. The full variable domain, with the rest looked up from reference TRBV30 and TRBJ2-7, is SQTIHQWPATLVQPVGSPLSLECTVEGTSNPNLYWYRQAAGRGLQLLFYSVGIGQISSEVPQNLSASRPQDRQFILSSKKLLLSDSGFYLCAWAASYEQYFGPGTRLTVT.

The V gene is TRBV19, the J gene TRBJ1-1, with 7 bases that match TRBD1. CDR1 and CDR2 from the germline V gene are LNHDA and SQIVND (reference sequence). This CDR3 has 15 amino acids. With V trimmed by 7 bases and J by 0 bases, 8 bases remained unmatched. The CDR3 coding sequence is TGTGCCAGTACCTTAGGGGGACAGATGAACACTGAAGCTTTCTTT. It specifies CASTLGGQMNTEAFF.

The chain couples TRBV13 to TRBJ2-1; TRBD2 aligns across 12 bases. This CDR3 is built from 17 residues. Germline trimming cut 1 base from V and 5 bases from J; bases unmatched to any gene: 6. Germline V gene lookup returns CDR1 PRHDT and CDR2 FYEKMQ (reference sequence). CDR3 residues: CASSLAPSGRVHNEQFF. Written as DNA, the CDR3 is TGTGCCAGCAGCTTAGCTCCTAGCGGGAGGGTGCACAATGAGCAGTTCTTC.

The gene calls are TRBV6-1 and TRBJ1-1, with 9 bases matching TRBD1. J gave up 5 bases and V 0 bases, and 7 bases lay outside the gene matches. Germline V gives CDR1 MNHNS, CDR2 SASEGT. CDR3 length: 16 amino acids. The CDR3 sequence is CASSEASGTGNTEAFF. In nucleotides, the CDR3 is TGTGCCAGCAGTGAAGCGAGCGGGACAGGGAATACTGAAGCTTTCTTT.

The chain's CDR3 is CASRRPGTTEKLFF. As DNA, the CDR3 is TGTGCCAGCAGGCGTCCCGGGACAACTGAAAAACTGTTTTTT. V gene TRBV11-2 combines with J gene TRBJ1-4; D perhaps matches TRBD1 (6 bases). V was cut by 6 bases and J by 7 bases, with 15 bases left in between. The CDR3 has 14 residues. CDR1 is SGHAT and CDR2 is FQNNGV in the germline V gene.

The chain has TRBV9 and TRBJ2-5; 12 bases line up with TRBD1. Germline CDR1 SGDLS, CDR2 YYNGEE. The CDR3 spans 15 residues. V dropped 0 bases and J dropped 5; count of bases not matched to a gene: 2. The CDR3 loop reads CASSVGGQGAETQYF. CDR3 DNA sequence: TGTGCCAGCAGCGTAGGGGGACAGGGGGCTGAGACCCAGTACTTC.

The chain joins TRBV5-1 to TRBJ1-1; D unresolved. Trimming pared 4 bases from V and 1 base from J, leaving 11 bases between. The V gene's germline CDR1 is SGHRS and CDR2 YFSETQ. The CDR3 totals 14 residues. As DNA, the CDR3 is TGCGCCAGCAGCGCAGGATCTCAGAACACTGAAGCTTTCTTT. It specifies CASSAGSQNTEAFF.

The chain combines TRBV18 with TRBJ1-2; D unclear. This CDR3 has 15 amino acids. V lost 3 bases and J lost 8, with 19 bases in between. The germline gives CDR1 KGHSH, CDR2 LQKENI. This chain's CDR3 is CASSPLKGWNWGYTF. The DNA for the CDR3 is TGTGCCAGCTCACCGCTAAAAGGGTGGAATTGGGGCTACACCTTC.

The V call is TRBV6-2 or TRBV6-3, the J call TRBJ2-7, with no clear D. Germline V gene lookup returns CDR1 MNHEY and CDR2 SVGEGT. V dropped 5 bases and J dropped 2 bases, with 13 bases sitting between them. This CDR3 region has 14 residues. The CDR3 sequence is CASSLMDGAYEQYF. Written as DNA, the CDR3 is TGTGCCAGCAGTCTCATGGACGGAGCCTACGAGCAGTACTTC.

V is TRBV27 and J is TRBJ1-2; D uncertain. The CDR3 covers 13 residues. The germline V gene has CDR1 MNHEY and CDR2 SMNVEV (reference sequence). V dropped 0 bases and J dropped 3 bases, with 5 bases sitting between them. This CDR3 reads CASSLSRYYGYTF. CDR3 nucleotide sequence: TGTGCCAGCAGTTTATCACGGTACTATGGCTACACCTTC.

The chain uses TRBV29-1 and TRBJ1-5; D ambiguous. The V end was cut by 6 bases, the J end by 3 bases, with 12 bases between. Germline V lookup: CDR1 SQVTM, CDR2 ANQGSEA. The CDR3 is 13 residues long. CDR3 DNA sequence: TGCAGCGTCGGAACAGACGCCAATCAGCCCCAGCATTTT. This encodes CSVGTDANQPQHF.

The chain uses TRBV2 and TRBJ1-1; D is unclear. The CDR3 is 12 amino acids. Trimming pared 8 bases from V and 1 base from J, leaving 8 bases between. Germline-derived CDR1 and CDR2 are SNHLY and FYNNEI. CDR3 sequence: CASGGWNTEAFF. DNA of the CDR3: TGTGCCAGCGGAGGTTGGAACACTGAAGCTTTCTTT.

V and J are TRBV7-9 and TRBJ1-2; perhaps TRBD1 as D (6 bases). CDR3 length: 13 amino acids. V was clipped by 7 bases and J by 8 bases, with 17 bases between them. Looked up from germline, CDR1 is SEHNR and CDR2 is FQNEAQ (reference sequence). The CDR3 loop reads CASTKRGGRGYTF. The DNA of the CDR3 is TGTGCCAGCACCAAAAGGGGGGGACGGGGCTACACCTTC.

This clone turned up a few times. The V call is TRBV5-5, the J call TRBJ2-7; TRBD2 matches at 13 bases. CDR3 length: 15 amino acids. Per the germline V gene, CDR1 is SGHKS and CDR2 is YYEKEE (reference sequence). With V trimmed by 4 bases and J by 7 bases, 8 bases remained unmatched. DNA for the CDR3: TGTGCCAGCAGCCGGGGACTAGCGGGGACTCGGGAGCAGTACTTC. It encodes CASSRGLAGTREQYF.

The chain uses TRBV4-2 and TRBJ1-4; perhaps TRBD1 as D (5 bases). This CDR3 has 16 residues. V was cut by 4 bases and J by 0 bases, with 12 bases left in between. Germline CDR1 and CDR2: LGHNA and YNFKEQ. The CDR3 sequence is CASSPGSTATNEKLFF. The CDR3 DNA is TGTGCCAGCAGCCCTGGTTCGACAGCAACTAATGAAAAACTGTTTTTT.

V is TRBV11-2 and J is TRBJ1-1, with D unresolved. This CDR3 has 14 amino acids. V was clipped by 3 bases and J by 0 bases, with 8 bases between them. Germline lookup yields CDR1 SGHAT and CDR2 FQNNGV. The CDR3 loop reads CASSFSGLNTEAFF. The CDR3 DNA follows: TGTGCCAGCAGCTTCTCAGGCTTGAACACTGAAGCTTTCTTT.